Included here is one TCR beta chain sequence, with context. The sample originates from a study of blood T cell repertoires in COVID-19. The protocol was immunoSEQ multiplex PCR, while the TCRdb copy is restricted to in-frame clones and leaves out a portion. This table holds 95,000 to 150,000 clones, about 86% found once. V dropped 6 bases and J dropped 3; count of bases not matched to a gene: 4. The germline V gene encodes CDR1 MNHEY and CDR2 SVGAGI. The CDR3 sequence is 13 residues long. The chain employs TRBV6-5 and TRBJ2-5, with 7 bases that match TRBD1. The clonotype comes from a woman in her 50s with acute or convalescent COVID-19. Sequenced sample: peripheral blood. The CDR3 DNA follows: TGTGCCAGCAGCTGGGGACAGAAAGAGACCCAGTACTTC. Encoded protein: CASSWGQKETQYF.